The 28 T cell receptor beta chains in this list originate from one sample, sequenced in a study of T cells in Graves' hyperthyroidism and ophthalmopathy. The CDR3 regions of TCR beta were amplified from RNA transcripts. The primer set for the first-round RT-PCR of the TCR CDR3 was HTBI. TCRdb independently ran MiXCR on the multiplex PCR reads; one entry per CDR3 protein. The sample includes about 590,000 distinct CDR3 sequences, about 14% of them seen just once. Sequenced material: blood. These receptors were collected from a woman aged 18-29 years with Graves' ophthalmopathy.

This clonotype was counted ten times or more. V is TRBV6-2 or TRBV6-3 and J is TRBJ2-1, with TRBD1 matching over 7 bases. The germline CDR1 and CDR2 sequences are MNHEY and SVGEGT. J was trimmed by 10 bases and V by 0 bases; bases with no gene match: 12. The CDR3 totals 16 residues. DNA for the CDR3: TGTGCCAGCAGTTACTCGACGGCCGTAGGGGGCGGGGAGCAGTTCTTC. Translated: CASSYSTAVGGGEQFF.

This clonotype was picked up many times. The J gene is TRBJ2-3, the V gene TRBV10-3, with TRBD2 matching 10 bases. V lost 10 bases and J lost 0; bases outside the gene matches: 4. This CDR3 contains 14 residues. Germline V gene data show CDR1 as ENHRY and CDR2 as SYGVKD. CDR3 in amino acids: CATRTSGSTDTQYF. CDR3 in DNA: TGTGCCACCCGGACTAGCGGAAGCACAGATACGCAGTATTTT.

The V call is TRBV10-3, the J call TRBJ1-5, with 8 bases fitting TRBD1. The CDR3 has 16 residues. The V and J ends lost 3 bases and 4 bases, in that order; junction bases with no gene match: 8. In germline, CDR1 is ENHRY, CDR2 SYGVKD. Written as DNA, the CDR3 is TGTGCCATCAGTGACCCGGACAGGGCGGGGAATCAGCCCCAGCATTTT. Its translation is CAISDPDRAGNQPQHF.

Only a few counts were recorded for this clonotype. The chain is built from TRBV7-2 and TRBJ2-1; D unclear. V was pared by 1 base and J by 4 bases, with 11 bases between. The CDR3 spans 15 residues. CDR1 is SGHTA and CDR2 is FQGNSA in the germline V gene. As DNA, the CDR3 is TGTGCCAGCAGCTTAGACCATGGGATTTACAATGAGCAGTTCTTC. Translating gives CASSLDHGIYNEQFF.

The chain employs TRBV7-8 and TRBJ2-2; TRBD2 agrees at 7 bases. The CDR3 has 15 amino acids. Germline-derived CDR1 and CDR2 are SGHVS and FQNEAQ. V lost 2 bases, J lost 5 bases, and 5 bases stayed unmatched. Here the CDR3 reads CASSLRSGNTGELFF. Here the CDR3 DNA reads TGTGCCAGCAGCTTACGGAGCGGGAATACCGGGGAGCTGTTTTTT.

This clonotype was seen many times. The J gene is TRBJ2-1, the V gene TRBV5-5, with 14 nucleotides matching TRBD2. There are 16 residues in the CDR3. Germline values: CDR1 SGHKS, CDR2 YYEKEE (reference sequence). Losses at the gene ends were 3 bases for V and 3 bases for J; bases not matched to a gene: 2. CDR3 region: CASSWGLAGVYNEQFF. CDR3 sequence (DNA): TGTGCCAGCAGCTGGGGACTAGCGGGAGTCTACAATGAGCAGTTCTTC.

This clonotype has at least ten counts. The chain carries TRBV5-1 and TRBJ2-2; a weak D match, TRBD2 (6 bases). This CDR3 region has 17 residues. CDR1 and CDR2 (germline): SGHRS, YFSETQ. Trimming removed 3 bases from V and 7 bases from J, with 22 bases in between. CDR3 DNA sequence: TGCGCCAGCAGCTCAATAGCGGAAGTAAAGCAGTTCGGGGAGCTGTTTTTT. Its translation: CASSSIAEVKQFGELFF.

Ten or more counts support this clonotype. CDR3 sequence reads: CASSRDRREQYF. CDR3 DNA: TGTGCCAGCAGCCGGGACAGGAGGGAGCAGTACTTC. This chain uses TRBV3-1 with TRBJ2-7; 8 bases are shared with TRBD1. The V gene's germline CDR1 is LGHDT and CDR2 YNNKEL (reference sequence). The V and J ends lost 4 bases and 7 bases, in that order; junction bases with no gene match: 3. This CDR3 contains 12 residues.

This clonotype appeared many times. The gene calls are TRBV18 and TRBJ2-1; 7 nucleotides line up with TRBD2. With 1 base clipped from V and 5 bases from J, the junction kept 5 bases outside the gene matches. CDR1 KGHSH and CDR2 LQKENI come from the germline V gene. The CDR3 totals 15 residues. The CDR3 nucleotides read TGTGCCAGCTCACCACAGGGCGGGAGAGACAATGAGCAGTTCTTC. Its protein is CASSPQGGRDNEQFF.

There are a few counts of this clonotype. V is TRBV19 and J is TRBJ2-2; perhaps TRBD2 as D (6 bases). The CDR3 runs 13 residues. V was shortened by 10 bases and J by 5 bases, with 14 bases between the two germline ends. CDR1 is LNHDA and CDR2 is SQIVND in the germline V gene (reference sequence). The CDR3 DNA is TGTGCCACCAGACCACGGGGGACCGGGGAGCTGTTTTTT. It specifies CATRPRGTGELFF.

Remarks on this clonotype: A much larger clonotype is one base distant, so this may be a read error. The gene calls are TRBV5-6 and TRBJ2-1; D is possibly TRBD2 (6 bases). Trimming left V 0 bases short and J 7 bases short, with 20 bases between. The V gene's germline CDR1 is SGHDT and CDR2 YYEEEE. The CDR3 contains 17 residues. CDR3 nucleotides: TGTGCCAGCAGCTTGGCGGGACGGGGGTTAGGGTTTAATGAGCAGTTCTTC. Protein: CASSLAGRGLGFNEQFF.

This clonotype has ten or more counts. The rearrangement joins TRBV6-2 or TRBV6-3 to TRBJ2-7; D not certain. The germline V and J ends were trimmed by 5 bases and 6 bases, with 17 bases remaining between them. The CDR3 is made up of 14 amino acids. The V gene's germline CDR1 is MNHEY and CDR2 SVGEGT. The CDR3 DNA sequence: TGTGCCAGCAGTAACCCCCCTTTTGGGCGCGAGCAGTACTTC. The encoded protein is CASSNPPFGREQYF.

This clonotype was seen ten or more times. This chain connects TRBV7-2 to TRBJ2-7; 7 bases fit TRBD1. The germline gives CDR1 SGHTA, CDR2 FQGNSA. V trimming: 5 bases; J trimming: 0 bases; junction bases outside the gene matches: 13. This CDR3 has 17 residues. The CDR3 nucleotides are TGTGCCAGCAGCCGCGGTCACGGGACAGCGGTCTCCTACGAGCAGTACTTC. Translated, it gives CASSRGHGTAVSYEQYF.

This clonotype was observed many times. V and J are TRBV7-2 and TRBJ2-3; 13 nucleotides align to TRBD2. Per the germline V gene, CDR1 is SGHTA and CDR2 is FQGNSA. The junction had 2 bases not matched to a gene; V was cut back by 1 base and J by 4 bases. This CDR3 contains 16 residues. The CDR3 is CASSLGTSGRSDTQYF. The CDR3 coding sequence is TGTGCCAGCAGCTTAGGGACTAGCGGGAGATCAGATACGCAGTATTTT.

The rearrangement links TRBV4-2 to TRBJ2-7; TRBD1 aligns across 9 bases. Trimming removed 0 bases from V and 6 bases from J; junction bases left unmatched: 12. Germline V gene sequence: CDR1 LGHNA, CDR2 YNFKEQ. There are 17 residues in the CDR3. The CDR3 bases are TGTGCCAGCAGCCAAGATTTGGCCTGGACAGGGGTTAGCGAGCAGTACTTC. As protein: CASSQDLAWTGVSEQYF.

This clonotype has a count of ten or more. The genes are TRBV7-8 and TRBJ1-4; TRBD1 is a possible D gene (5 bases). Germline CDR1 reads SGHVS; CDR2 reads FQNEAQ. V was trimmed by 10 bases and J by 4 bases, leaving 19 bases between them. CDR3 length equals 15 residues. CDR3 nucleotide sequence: TGTGCCAAAGAGACAGAGAAGACACGTAATGAAAAACTGTTTTTT. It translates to CAKETEKTRNEKLFF. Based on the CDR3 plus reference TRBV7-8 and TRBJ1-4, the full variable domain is GAGVSQSPRYKVAKRGQDVALRCDPISGHVSLFWYQQALGQGPEFLTYFQNEAQLDKSGLPSDRFFAERPEGSVSTLKIQRTQQEDSAVYLCAKETEKTRNEKLFFGSGTQLSVL.

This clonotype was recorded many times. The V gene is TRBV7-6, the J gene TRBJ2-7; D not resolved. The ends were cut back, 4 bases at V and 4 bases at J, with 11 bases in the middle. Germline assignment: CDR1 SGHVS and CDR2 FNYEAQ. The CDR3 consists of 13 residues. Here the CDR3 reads CASSSLTDYEQYF. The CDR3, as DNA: TGTGCCAGCAGCTCCCTTACAGATTACGAGCAGTACTTC.

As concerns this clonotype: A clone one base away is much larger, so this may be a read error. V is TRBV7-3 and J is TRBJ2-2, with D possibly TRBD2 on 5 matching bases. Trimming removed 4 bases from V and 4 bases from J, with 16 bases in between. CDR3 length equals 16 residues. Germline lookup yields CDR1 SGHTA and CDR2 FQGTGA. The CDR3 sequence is CASSSEAVGSTGELFF. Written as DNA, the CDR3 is TGTGCCAGCAGCTCCGAAGCGGTAGGATCCACCGGGGAGCTGTTTTTT.

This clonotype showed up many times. This CDR3 is CASSLPETSVNSGANVLTF. As DNA, the CDR3 is TGTGCCAGCAGTTTACCGGAGACTAGCGTCAACTCTGGGGCCAACGTCCTGACTTTC. The chain links TRBV28 to TRBJ2-6; the match to TRBD2 covers 8 bases. Germline trimming cut 2 bases from V and 0 bases from J; bases unmatched to any gene: 9. This CDR3 has 19 amino acids. CDR1 is MDHEN, CDR2 SYDVKM, per germline.

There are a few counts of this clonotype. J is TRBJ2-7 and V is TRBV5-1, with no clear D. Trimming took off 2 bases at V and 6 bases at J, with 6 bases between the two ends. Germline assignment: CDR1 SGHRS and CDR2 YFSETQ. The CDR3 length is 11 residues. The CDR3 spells CASSFLSEQYF. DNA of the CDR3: TGCGCCAGCAGCTTCCTTTCCGAGCAGTACTTC.

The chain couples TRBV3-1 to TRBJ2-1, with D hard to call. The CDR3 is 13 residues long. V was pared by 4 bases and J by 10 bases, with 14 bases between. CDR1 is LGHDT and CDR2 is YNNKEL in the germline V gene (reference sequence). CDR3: CASSPLGPGEQFF. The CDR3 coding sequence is TGTGCCAGCAGCCCCCTAGGACCCGGGGAGCAGTTCTTC.

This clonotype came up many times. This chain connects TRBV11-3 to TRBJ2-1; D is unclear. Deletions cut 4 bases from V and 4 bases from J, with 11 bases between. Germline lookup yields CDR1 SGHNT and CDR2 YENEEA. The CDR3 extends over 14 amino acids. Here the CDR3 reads CASSSRLGYNEQFF. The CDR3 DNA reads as TGTGCCAGCAGCTCACGACTGGGATACAATGAGCAGTTCTTC.

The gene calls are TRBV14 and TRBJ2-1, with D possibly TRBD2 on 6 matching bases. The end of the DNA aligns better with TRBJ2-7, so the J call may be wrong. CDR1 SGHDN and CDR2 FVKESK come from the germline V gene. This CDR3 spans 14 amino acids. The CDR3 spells CASRSSGSYNEQYF. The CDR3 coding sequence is TGTGCCAGCAGAAGTAGCGGCTCCTACAATGAGCAGTACTTC.

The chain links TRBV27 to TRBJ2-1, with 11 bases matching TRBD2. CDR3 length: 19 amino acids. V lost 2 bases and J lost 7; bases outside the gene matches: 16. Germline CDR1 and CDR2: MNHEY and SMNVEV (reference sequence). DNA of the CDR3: TGTGCCAGCAGTTTACTGCTAGGAGTTAGCGGGAGGGCCGGGAATGAGCAGTTCTTC. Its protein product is CASSLLLGVSGRAGNEQFF.

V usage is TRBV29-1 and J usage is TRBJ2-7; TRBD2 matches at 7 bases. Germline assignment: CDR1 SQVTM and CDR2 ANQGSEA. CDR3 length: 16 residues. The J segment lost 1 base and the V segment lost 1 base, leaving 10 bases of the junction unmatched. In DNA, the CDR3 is TGCAGCGTTGAAGGAGGCGATGGCGGGAGTTCCTACGAGCAGTACTTC. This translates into CSVEGGDGGSSYEQYF.

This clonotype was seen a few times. For the CDR3, the DNA is TGTGCCTGGAGTGGAGTAGGGGGGACAGTAACCTACGAGCAGTACTTC. Translation: CAWSGVGGTVTYEQYF. The J gene is TRBJ2-7, the V gene TRBV30, with D perhaps matching TRBD1 (7 bases). This CDR3 has 16 amino acids. Looked up from germline, CDR1 is GTSNPN and CDR2 is SVGIG (reference sequence). The V end lost 1 base, the J end lost 2 bases, and 18 bases lay between the germline ends.

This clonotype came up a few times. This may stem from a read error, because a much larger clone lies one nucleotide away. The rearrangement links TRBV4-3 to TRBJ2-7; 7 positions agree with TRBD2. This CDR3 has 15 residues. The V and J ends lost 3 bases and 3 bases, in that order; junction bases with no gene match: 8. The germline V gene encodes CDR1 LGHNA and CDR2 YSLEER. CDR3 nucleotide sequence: TGCGCCAGCAGCCAGGAGCGGGAAGCATGCTACGAGCAGTACTTC. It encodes CASSQEREACYEQYF.

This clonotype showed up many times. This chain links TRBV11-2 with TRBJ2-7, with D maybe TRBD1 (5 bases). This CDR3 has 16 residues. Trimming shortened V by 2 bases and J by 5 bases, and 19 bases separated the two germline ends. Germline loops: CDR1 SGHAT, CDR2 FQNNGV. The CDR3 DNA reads TGTGCCAGCAGCTTAAGGGGTCGGGTCCCGACCGACGAGCAGTACTTC. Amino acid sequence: CASSLRGRVPTDEQYF.